The 10 T cell receptor beta chains below were found in one sample sequenced in a study of CD8+ T cells in alopecia areata (dated by TCRdb to about 2018). Explained via the paper, the time point label denotes: 24 weeks on oral tofacitinib. The treatment or condition label on this specimen signifies: oral pan-JAK inhibitor, 5-10 mg twice daily. Library preparation used the immunoSEQ multiplex PCR assay. RNA was extracted from all samples and reverse transcribed into cDNA, which served as template for TCR sequencing. The table was pulled from immuneACCESS by TCRdb, which kept in-frame rearrangements only. Such tables lose some clones; where checked, under half of the loss comes from unresolved V genes, and the rest has no known cause. This sample gives 150,000 to 200,000 clones in total; roughly 64% of them show up just once. Together, the top ten hold approximately 5.1% of the sample. Sequencing used CD4+ T cells sorted from blood, obtained at week 24, from a patient treated with tofacitinib. These receptors were taken from a human donor with alopecia areata.

This clone has more than one count but fewer than ten. The chain uses TRBV18 and TRBJ1-1, with D possibly being TRBD1 (5 bases). V was trimmed by 3 bases and J by 2 bases, leaving 10 bases between them. Germline assignment: CDR1 KGHSH and CDR2 LQKENI. This CDR3 is 14 amino acids long. CDR3 in amino acids: CASSPAGVNTEAFF. CDR3 nucleotides: TGTGCCAGCTCACCGGCGGGGGTAAACACTGAAGCTTTCTTT.

This chain connects TRBV29-1 to TRBJ2-7; 8 positions agree with TRBD2. The germline V gene encodes CDR1 SQVTM and CDR2 ANQGSEA. J gave up 6 bases and V 7 bases, and 5 bases lay outside the gene matches. The CDR3 extends over 11 amino acids. CDR3: CSAGLVGEQYF. CDR3 bases: TGCAGCGCGGGACTAGTTGGCGAGCAGTACTTC.

This clone was counted between two and nine times. The rearrangement joins TRBV4-1 to TRBJ1-5; 12 bases map to TRBD1. The CDR3 consists of 16 residues. V was pared by 5 bases and J by 6 bases, with 8 bases of the junction left unmatched. Germline assignment: CDR1 MGHRA and CDR2 YSYEKL. CDR3 loop: CASSTYRDRGPQPQHF. The CDR3, as DNA: TGCGCCAGCAGCACATACCGGGACAGGGGGCCTCAGCCCCAGCATTTT.

This clone occurred a few times. CDR3 coding DNA: TGCGCCAGCAGCTTGGACTCTGAAGCTTTCTTT. This encodes CASSLDSEAFF. The chain combines TRBV5-1 with TRBJ1-1; D is undetermined. CDR3 length equals 11 residues. The V gene's germline CDR1 is SGHRS and CDR2 YFSETQ. V shed 0 bases and J shed 6 bases, with 3 bases lying between them.

Only a few counts were recorded for this clone. The rearrangement joins TRBV29-1 to TRBJ1-1, with D maybe TRBD1 (5 bases). V was shortened by 4 bases and J by 1 base, with 10 bases between the two germline ends. CDR3 length: 13 amino acids. The V gene's germline CDR1 is SQVTM and CDR2 ANQGSEA. The CDR3: CSVAPGPNTEAFF. The CDR3 nucleotides read TGCAGCGTTGCTCCAGGGCCGAACACTGAAGCTTTCTTT.

This sequence joins TRBV29-1 and TRBJ1-2; D not resolved. Trimming left V 1 base short and J 4 bases short, with 13 bases between. Germline CDR1 is SQVTM and CDR2 is ANQGSEA. CDR3 size: 14 residues. The CDR3 is CSVEGPVRSYGYTF. The CDR3 DNA is TGCAGCGTTGAAGGACCGGTCAGGAGCTATGGCTACACCTTC.

There are a few counts of this clone. The J gene is TRBJ2-3, the V gene TRBV6-5, with 8 bases aligning to TRBD2. The CDR3 spans 14 residues. The germline CDR1 and CDR2 sequences are MNHEY and SVGAGI. V dropped 5 bases and J dropped 5; count of bases not matched to a gene: 6. CDR3 DNA sequence: TGTGCCAGCAGTCGAGGGACTAGGATAGATACGCAGTATTTT. Encoded protein: CASSRGTRIDTQYF.

The genes are TRBV7-2 and TRBJ1-1; D not resolved. Trimming took off 5 bases at V and 1 base at J, with 8 bases between the two ends. The CDR3 consists of 13 residues. Germline V gene lookup returns CDR1 SGHTA and CDR2 FQGNSA. CDR3 DNA: TGTGCCAGCAGCACAGTGGGGAACACTGAAGCTTTCTTT. Its protein product is CASSTVGNTEAFF.

This clone was counted a few times. J is TRBJ1-2 and V is TRBV4-3; tentative D call: TRBD1 (6 bases). The CDR3 spans 16 residues. V was clipped by 0 bases and J by 8 bases, with 19 bases between them. Germline V lookup: CDR1 LGHNA, CDR2 YSLEER. Here the CDR3 DNA reads TGCGCCAGCAGCCAAGAATATTCCCGGCAGGGGTACGGCTACACCTTC. The encoded protein is CASSQEYSRQGYGYTF.

This clone was counted a few times. The rearrangement uses TRBV9 and TRBJ2-3; D might be TRBD1 or TRBD2, each matching 6 bases. V was trimmed by 3 bases and J by 4 bases, leaving 15 bases between them. Per germline, CDR1 SGDLS and CDR2 YYNGEE. The CDR3 consists of 15 residues. The CDR3 nucleotides are TGTGCCAGCAGCGCAACAGGGACTTGGGCAGATACGCAGTATTTT. Translating gives CASSATGTWADTQYF.